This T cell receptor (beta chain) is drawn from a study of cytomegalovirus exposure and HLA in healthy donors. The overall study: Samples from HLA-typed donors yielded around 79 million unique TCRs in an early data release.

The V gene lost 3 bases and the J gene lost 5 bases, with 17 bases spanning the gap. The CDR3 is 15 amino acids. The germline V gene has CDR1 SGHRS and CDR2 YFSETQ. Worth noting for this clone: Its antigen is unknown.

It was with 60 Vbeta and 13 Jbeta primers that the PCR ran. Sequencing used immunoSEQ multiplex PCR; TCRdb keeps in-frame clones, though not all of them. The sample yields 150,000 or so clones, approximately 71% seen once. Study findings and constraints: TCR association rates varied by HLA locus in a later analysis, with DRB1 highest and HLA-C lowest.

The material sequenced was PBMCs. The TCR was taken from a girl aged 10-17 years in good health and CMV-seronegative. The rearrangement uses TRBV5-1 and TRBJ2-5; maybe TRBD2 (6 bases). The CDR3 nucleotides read TGCGCCAGCAGCTATACCCTTACTAGCAGGGAGACCCAGTACTTC. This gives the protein CASSYTLTSRETQYF.